A selection of T cell receptor beta chains follows, all from one sample in a study of shared T cell receptors in the human thymus. Produced via immunoSEQ multiplex PCR; TCRdb's table is partial and in-frame only. The sample includes about 380,000 clones, approximately 95% of them seen just once. Sequenced input: thymocytes. Every receptor here comes from a human donor. Each CDR3 is given with its conserved first and last residue. The D gene is left open where the match is weak. Clone size, where shown, is once, few, many, or a class for clones that have expanded.

D gene: TRBD2; clone size: .; J gene: TRBJ2-1; V gene: TRBV19; CDR3 protein: CASSIGAGGHYNEQFF; CDR3 DNA: TGTGCCAGTAGTATCGGTGCGGGAGGGCACTACAATGAGCAGTTCTTC
D gene: .; clone size: .; J gene: TRBJ2-1; V gene: TRBV11-2; CDR3 protein: CASSLEVLKFRAEQFF; CDR3 DNA: TGTGCCAGCAGCTTAGAGGTTTTGAAGTTTAGGGCTGAGCAGTTCTTC
D gene: TRBD2; clone size: .; J gene: TRBJ2-7; V gene: TRBV28; CDR3 protein: CASSASGRAVAYEQYF; CDR3 DNA: TGTGCCAGCAGCGCTAGCGGGAGGGCCGTCGCCTACGAGCAGTACTTC
D gene: .; clone size: .; J gene: TRBJ1-3; V gene: TRBV28; CDR3 protein: CASSLPSGGFGNTIYF; CDR3 DNA: TGTGCCAGCAGTTTGCCCTCGGGGGGTTTTGGAAACACCATATATTTT
D gene: .; clone size: .; J gene: TRBJ2-3; V gene: TRBV28; CDR3 protein: CAIDSSLDRGGIRTDTQYF; CDR3 DNA: TGTGCCATCGATTCTAGCTTGGACCGTGGGGGGATTCGCACAGATACGCAGTATTTT
D gene: TRBD1; clone size: .; J gene: TRBJ1-5; V gene: TRBV19; CDR3 protein: CASNNRGSNQPQHF; CDR3 DNA: TGTGCCAGTAACAACAGGGGGAGCAATCAGCCCCAGCATTTT
D gene: .; clone size: .; J gene: TRBJ1-2; V gene: TRBV2; CDR3 protein: CASSVGHPGYTF; CDR3 DNA: TGTGCCAGCAGTGTGGGCCATCCGGGCTACACCTTC
D gene: .; clone size: .; J gene: TRBJ1-2; V gene: TRBV7-2; CDR3 protein: CASSLRTVANYGYTF; CDR3 DNA: TGTGCCAGCAGCCTTAGGACCGTAGCTAACTATGGCTACACCTTC
D gene: TRBD2; clone size: .; J gene: TRBJ2-1; V gene: TRBV7-9; CDR3 protein: CASSLKYLAGLEYEQFF; CDR3 DNA: TGTGCCAGCAGCTTGAAATACTTAGCGGGGCTTGAGTATGAGCAGTTCTTC
D gene: .; clone size: .; J gene: TRBJ2-7; V gene: TRBV5-4; CDR3 protein: CASSLGHHPGEQYF; CDR3 DNA: TGTGCCAGCAGCTTAGGGCACCACCCCGGCGAGCAGTACTTC
D gene: TRBD1; clone size: once; J gene: TRBJ2-1; V gene: TRBV6-5; CDR3 protein: CASSYLDRESNEQFF; CDR3 DNA: TGTGCCAGCAGTTATCTCGACAGGGAAAGCAATGAGCAGTTCTTC
D gene: TRBD1; clone size: .; J gene: TRBJ2-3; V gene: TRBV6-1; CDR3 protein: CASSGPNLTGGPPTDTQYF; CDR3 DNA: TGTGCCAGCAGTGGACCCAACCTGACAGGGGGGCCCCCCACAGATACGCAGTATTTT
D gene: TRBD1; clone size: .; J gene: TRBJ2-3; V gene: TRBV28; CDR3 protein: CASSIYPDRGSSDTQYF; CDR3 DNA: TGTGCCAGCAGCATCTACCCCGACAGGGGGTCTTCAGATACGCAGTATTTT
D gene: .; clone size: .; J gene: TRBJ1-2; V gene: TRBV4-1; CDR3 protein: CASSQEEGDGTARRYTF; CDR3 DNA: TGCGCCAGCAGCCAAGAGGAGGGGGATGGGACGGCCCGGAGATACACCTTC
D gene: .; clone size: .; J gene: TRBJ2-7; V gene: TRBV21-1; CDR3 protein: CASRRTIFVGEQYF; CDR3 DNA: TGTGCCAGCAGACGGACAATCTTTGTAGGCGAGCAGTACTTC
D gene: TRBD2; clone size: .; J gene: TRBJ2-1; V gene: TRBV10-3; CDR3 protein: CAISVGLAGYNEQFF; CDR3 DNA: TGTGCCATCAGTGTGGGACTAGCGGGTTACAATGAGCAGTTCTTC
D gene: .; clone size: once; J gene: TRBJ2-4; V gene: TRBV19; CDR3 protein: CASTLSGLVKNIQYF; CDR3 DNA: TGTGCCAGTACTTTGAGCGGTTTGGTCAAAAACATTCAGTACTTC
D gene: .; clone size: .; J gene: TRBJ2-1; V gene: TRBV28; CDR3 protein: CASSSEQFF; CDR3 DNA: TGTGCCAGCAGTTCTGAGCAGTTCTTC
D gene: .; clone size: .; J gene: TRBJ2-1; V gene: TRBV7-2; CDR3 protein: CASSYSGPLKFF; CDR3 DNA: TGTGCCAGCAGCTATTCCGGGCCCCTGAAGTTCTTC
D gene: .; clone size: .; J gene: TRBJ2-1; V gene: TRBV19; CDR3 protein: CASRYNSYNEQFF; CDR3 DNA: TGTGCCAGTAGGTATAACTCCTACAATGAGCAGTTCTTC
D gene: TRBD1; clone size: .; J gene: TRBJ1-2; V gene: TRBV4-1; CDR3 protein: CASSQVKRQGAYGYTF; CDR3 DNA: TGCGCCAGCAGCCAAGTTAAGCGACAGGGAGCCTATGGCTACACCTTC
D gene: .; clone size: .; J gene: TRBJ2-3; V gene: TRBV11-2; CDR3 protein: CASSPAGFTDTQYF; CDR3 DNA: TGTGCCAGCAGCCCGGCGGGGTTCACAGATACGCAGTATTTT
D gene: .; clone size: .; J gene: TRBJ2-7; V gene: TRBV7-2; CDR3 protein: CASSFLVLGVDEQYF; CDR3 DNA: TGTGCCAGCAGCTTCCTGGTACTAGGTGTCGACGAGCAGTACTTC
D gene: .; clone size: .; J gene: TRBJ2-1; V gene: TRBV12-2; CDR3 protein: CASRLRKRDYNEQFF; CDR3 DNA: TGTGCAAGTCGCCTCCGGAAGCGGGACTACAATGAGCAGTTCTTC
D gene: .; clone size: .; J gene: TRBJ2-1; V gene: TRBV7-9; CDR3 protein: CASSPHVNLYNEQFF; CDR3 DNA: TGTGCCAGCAGCCCACACGTGAACCTATACAATGAGCAGTTCTTC
D gene: TRBD2; clone size: .; J gene: TRBJ2-7; V gene: TRBV14; CDR3 protein: CASSQAQAGESLDEQYF; CDR3 DNA: TGTGCCAGCAGCCAAGCCCAAGCGGGAGAATCTCTCGACGAGCAGTACTTC
D gene: TRBD2; clone size: once; J gene: TRBJ2-7; V gene: TRBV25-1; CDR3 protein: CASSEVIGTSVYEQYF; CDR3 DNA: TGTGCCAGCAGTGAGGTTATTGGGACTAGCGTCTACGAGCAGTACTTC
D gene: .; clone size: .; J gene: TRBJ1-2; V gene: TRBV9; CDR3 protein: CASSVQQSRGYTF; CDR3 DNA: TGTGCCAGCAGCGTCCAGCAGAGTAGGGGCTACACCTTC
D gene: .; clone size: .; J gene: TRBJ1-4; V gene: TRBV7-9; CDR3 protein: CASSLYGVDEKLFF; CDR3 DNA: TGTGCCAGCAGCTTATATGGGGTTGATGAAAAACTGTTTTTT
D gene: .; clone size: .; J gene: TRBJ2-1; V gene: TRBV5-1; CDR3 protein: CASRNGYNEQFF; CDR3 DNA: TGCGCCAGCAGAAACGGGTACAATGAGCAGTTCTTC
D gene: .; clone size: .; J gene: TRBJ2-3; V gene: TRBV9; CDR3 protein: CASTRERVSPSTDTQYF; CDR3 DNA: TGTGCCAGCACCCGGGAACGCGTCTCCCCTAGCACAGATACGCAGTATTTT
D gene: TRBD2; clone size: once; J gene: TRBJ2-2; V gene: TRBV7-2; CDR3 protein: CASSFKPGLAANTGELFF; CDR3 DNA: TGTGCCAGCAGCTTCAAGCCGGGACTAGCGGCGAACACCGGGGAGCTGTTTTTT
D gene: TRBD1; clone size: .; J gene: TRBJ2-3; V gene: TRBV5-1; CDR3 protein: CASSLHRGRDSTDTQYF; CDR3 DNA: TGCGCCAGCAGCTTGCACAGGGGAAGGGATAGCACAGATACGCAGTATTTT
D gene: .; clone size: .; J gene: TRBJ1-2; V gene: TRBV28; CDR3 protein: CASSPYSLAPTRCYTF; CDR3 DNA: TGTGCCAGCAGTCCCTACTCTCTCGCCCCCACTCGGTGCTACACCTTC
D gene: TRBD2; clone size: once; J gene: TRBJ2-3; V gene: TRBV7-3; CDR3 protein: CASSLSEREGPPADTQYF; CDR3 DNA: TGTGCCAGCAGCTTAAGTGAGCGGGAGGGCCCCCCCGCAGATACGCAGTATTTT
D gene: TRBD1; clone size: .; J gene: TRBJ2-7; V gene: TRBV2; CDR3 protein: CASSEPWPGGYEQYF; CDR3 DNA: TGTGCCAGCAGTGAACCGTGGCCAGGGGGTTACGAGCAGTACTTC
D gene: .; clone size: .; J gene: TRBJ2-1; V gene: TRBV11-1; CDR3 protein: CASSFDRVRREREQFF; CDR3 DNA: TGTGCCAGCAGCTTCGATCGGGTCCGCAGGGAGCGAGAGCAGTTCTTC
D gene: .; clone size: .; J gene: TRBJ2-1; V gene: TRBV30; CDR3 protein: CAWSVSRWGPLSSYNEQFF; CDR3 DNA: TGTGCCTGGAGTGTTTCTCGCTGGGGACCCCTGAGCTCCTACAATGAGCAGTTCTTC
D gene: .; clone size: .; J gene: TRBJ1-4; V gene: TRBV4-3; CDR3 protein: CASSQETFQGMKLFF; CDR3 DNA: TGCGCCAGCAGCCAAGAGACTTTTCAGGGTATGAAACTGTTTTTT
D gene: TRBD1; clone size: .; J gene: TRBJ2-7; V gene: TRBV7-9; CDR3 protein: CASSPDRVPIYEQYF; CDR3 DNA: TGTGCCAGCAGCCCTGACAGGGTACCGATCTACGAGCAGTACTTC
D gene: TRBD2; clone size: once; J gene: TRBJ2-3; V gene: TRBV7-8; CDR3 protein: CASSFIAGGPKRTDTQYF; CDR3 DNA: TGTGCCAGCAGCTTCATAGCGGGAGGGCCTAAGCGGACAGATACGCAGTATTTT
D gene: TRBD2; clone size: .; J gene: TRBJ2-4; V gene: TRBV4-1; CDR3 protein: CASSHFWEGNKNIQYF; CDR3 DNA: TGCGCCAGCAGCCATTTCTGGGAGGGAAACAAAAACATTCAGTACTTC
D gene: .; clone size: .; J gene: TRBJ2-7; V gene: TRBV7-9; CDR3 protein: CASSPWDEQYF; CDR3 DNA: TGTGCCAGCAGCCCCTGGGACGAGCAGTACTTC
D gene: .; clone size: .; J gene: TRBJ1-1; V gene: TRBV7-9; CDR3 protein: CASSLVPEAFF; CDR3 DNA: TGTGCCAGCAGCTTAGTTCCAGAAGCTTTCTTT
D gene: TRBD1; clone size: .; J gene: TRBJ1-4; V gene: TRBV28; CDR3 protein: CASSFSPGQGSEKLFF; CDR3 DNA: TGTGCCAGCAGTTTTTCCCCGGGACAGGGTAGTGAAAAACTGTTTTTT
D gene: .; clone size: .; J gene: TRBJ1-5; V gene: TRBV5-5; CDR3 protein: CASSLGRADSNQPQHF; CDR3 DNA: TGTGCCAGCAGCTTGGGGCGTGCAGATAGCAATCAGCCCCAGCATTTT
D gene: TRBD2; clone size: once; J gene: TRBJ2-7; V gene: TRBV4-1; CDR3 protein: CASSQEGSSGNEQYF; CDR3 DNA: TGCGCCAGCAGCCAAGAAGGGTCTAGCGGGAACGAGCAGTACTTC
D gene: TRBD1; clone size: .; J gene: TRBJ1-1; V gene: TRBV18; CDR3 protein: CASSPQGTGGITEAFF; CDR3 DNA: TGTGCCAGCTCACCACAGGGGACAGGGGGAATCACTGAAGCTTTCTTT
D gene: TRBD2; clone size: .; J gene: TRBJ2-3; V gene: TRBV6-5; CDR3 protein: CASSYWGGGTDTQYF; CDR3 DNA: TGTGCCAGCAGTTACTGGGGAGGGGGCACAGATACGCAGTATTTT
D gene: TRBD1; clone size: once; J gene: TRBJ1-5; V gene: TRBV19; CDR3 protein: CASSISQGARQPQHF; CDR3 DNA: TGTGCCAGTAGTATATCACAGGGGGCACGGCAGCCCCAGCATTTT
D gene: .; clone size: .; J gene: TRBJ1-1; V gene: TRBV19; CDR3 protein: CASSGTGKSTEAFF; CDR3 DNA: TGTGCCAGTAGCGGGACGGGGAAGAGCACTGAAGCTTTCTTT
D gene: .; clone size: .; J gene: TRBJ2-3; V gene: TRBV27; CDR3 protein: CASSLSTRDGEVGTDTQYF; CDR3 DNA: TGTGCCAGCAGTTTATCGACTAGGGACGGTGAGGTGGGCACAGATACGCAGTATTTT
D gene: TRBD2; clone size: .; J gene: TRBJ2-3; V gene: TRBV30; CDR3 protein: CAWSVGTTPTDTQYF; CDR3 DNA: TGTGCCTGGAGTGTTGGGACTACCCCCACAGATACGCAGTATTTT